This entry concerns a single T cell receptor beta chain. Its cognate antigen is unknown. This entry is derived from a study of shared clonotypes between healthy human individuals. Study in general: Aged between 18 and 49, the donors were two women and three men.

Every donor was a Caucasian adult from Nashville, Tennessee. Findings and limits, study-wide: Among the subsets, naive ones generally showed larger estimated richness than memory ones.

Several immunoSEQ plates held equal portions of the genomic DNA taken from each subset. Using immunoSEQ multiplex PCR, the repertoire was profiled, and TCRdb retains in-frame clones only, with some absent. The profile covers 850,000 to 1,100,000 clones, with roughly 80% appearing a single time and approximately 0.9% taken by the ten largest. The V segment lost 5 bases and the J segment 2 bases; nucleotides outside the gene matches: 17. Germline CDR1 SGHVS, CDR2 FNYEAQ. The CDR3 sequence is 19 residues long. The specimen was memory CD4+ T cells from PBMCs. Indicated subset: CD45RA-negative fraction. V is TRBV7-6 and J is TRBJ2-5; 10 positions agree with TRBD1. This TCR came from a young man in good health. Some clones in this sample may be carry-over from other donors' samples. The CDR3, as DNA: TGTGCCAGCAGCCCCCTCTTCGGACAGGGGGGACCCTTACAAGAGACCCAGTACTTC. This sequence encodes CASSPLFGQGGPLQETQYF.